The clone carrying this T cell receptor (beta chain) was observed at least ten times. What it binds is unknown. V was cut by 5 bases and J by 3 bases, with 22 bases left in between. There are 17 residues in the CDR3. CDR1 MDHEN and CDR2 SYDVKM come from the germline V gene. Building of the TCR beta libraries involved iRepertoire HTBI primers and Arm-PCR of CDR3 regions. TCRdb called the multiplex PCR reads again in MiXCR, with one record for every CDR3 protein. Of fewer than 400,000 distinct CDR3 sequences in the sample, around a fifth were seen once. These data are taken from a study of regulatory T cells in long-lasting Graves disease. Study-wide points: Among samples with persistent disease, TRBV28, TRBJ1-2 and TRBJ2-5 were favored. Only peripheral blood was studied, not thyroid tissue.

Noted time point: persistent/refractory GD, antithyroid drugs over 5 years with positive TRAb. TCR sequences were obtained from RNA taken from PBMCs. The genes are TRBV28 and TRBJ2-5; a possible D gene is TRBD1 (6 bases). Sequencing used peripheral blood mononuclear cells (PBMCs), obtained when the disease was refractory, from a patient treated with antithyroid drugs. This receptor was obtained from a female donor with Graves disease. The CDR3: CASSDLMGDTKEETQYF. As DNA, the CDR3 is TGTGCCAGCAGTGACCTAATGGGGGACACCAAGGAAGAGACCCAGTACTTC.